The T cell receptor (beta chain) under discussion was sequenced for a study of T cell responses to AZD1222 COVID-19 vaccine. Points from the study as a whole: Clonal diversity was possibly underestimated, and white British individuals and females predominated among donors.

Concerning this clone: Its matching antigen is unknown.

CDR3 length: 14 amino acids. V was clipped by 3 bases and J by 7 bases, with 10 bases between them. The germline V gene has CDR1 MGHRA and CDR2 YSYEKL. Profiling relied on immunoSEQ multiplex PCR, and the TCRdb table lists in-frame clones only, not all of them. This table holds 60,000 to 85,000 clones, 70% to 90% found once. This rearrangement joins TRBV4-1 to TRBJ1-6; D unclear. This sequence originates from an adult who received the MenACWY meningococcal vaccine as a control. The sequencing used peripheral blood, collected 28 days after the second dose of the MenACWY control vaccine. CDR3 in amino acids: CASSQQTGNSPLHF. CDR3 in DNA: TGCGCCAGCAGCCAGCAAACGGGAAATTCACCCCTCCACTTT.